The T cell receptor (beta chain) under discussion was sequenced for a study of T cell changes during pregnancy in multiple sclerosis. Sequenced by immunoSEQ multiplex PCR; TCRdb stores in-frame clones only, minus some. The table shows fewer than 80,000 clones, with 80% to 90% occurring only once. The CDR3 covers 13 residues. The germline CDR1 and CDR2 sequences are GTSNPN and SVGIG (reference sequence). V was pared by 3 bases and J by 2 bases, with 0 bases of the junction left unmatched. The sequence derives from a female donor in good health, enrolled as a control in a pregnancy study. The specimen was peripheral blood, collected in the first trimester of pregnancy. J is TRBJ1-5 and V is TRBV30; 8 bases fit TRBD1. CDR3 nucleotides: TGTGCCTGGAGGACAGGGGGCAATCAGCCCCAGCATTTT. Its translation: CAWRTGGNQPQHF.